Listed below are T cell receptor beta chains from one sample, sequenced in a study of CD8 T cells in ankylosing spondylitis. TCRdb fed the 5' RACE reads into MiXCR, producing one record per CDR3 protein. The table shows about 220,000 distinct CDR3 sequences, with about 6.7% occurring only once. The sample comprised blood, either unsorted or a sorted T cell fraction (not recorded which). Source of these receptors: a male donor with ankylosing spondylitis. CDR3s include the opening cysteine and the closing phenylalanine or tryptophan. D genes are given only for firm matches.

d_call: -
cdr3_length: 16
j_call: TRBJ1-3
v_call: TRBV20-1
cdr3_aa: CSARDLSAVSGNTIYF

d_call: -
cdr3_length: 13
j_call: TRBJ2-3
v_call: TRBV12-3/TRBV12-4
cdr3_aa: CASSLAGGDTQYF

d_call: -
cdr3_length: 15
j_call: TRBJ2-1
v_call: TRBV20-1
cdr3_aa: CSARDLRLSYNEQFF

d_call: TRBD2
cdr3_length: 15
j_call: TRBJ2-7
v_call: TRBV27
cdr3_aa: CASSLVTERGYEQYF

d_call: TRBD1
cdr3_length: 17
j_call: TRBJ1-5
v_call: TRBV20-1
cdr3_aa: CSARRDDRGSRNQPQHF

d_call: TRBD1
cdr3_length: 18
j_call: TRBJ2-1
v_call: TRBV28
cdr3_aa: CASSTAIIRQGVYNEQFF

d_call: TRBD2
cdr3_length: 18
j_call: TRBJ2-1
v_call: TRBV11-3
cdr3_aa: CASSLDPPGLGPYNEQFF

d_call: -
cdr3_length: 12
j_call: TRBJ2-7
v_call: TRBV7-9
cdr3_aa: CASSLDSWEQYF

d_call: -
cdr3_length: 14
j_call: TRBJ2-3
v_call: TRBV12-3/TRBV12-4
cdr3_aa: CASSIARRTDTQYF

d_call: -
cdr3_length: 16
j_call: TRBJ2-1
v_call: TRBV7-9
cdr3_aa: CASSTRDWGAYNEQFF

d_call: TRBD1
cdr3_length: 15
j_call: TRBJ2-7
v_call: TRBV4-3
cdr3_aa: CASSQNPQGEYEQYF

d_call: TRBD1
cdr3_length: 18
j_call: TRBJ2-7
v_call: TRBV11-2
cdr3_aa: CASSLNHRPDRVTDEQYF

d_call: -
cdr3_length: 12
j_call: TRBJ2-3
v_call: TRBV28
cdr3_aa: CASRGDSHTQYF

d_call: -
cdr3_length: 12
j_call: TRBJ2-1
v_call: TRBV6-5
cdr3_aa: CASSYGNNEQFF

d_call: -
cdr3_length: 14
j_call: TRBJ1-1
v_call: TRBV7-2
cdr3_aa: CASSLAPGGTEAFF

d_call: TRBD1
cdr3_length: 14
j_call: TRBJ2-7
v_call: TRBV5-6
cdr3_aa: CASSRTGIRDEQYF

d_call: -
cdr3_length: 15
j_call: TRBJ2-1
v_call: TRBV7-2
cdr3_aa: CASSLRPGGWDEQFF

d_call: -
cdr3_length: 15
j_call: TRBJ1-1
v_call: TRBV7-9
cdr3_aa: CASSHPTQGHTEAFF

d_call: TRBD2
cdr3_length: 14
j_call: TRBJ2-7
v_call: TRBV11-2
cdr3_aa: CASSLGLAQYEQYF

d_call: -
cdr3_length: 17
j_call: TRBJ2-2
v_call: TRBV4-2
cdr3_aa: CASSQLGGTVNTGELFF

d_call: TRBD1
cdr3_length: 15
j_call: TRBJ2-3
v_call: TRBV6-4
cdr3_aa: CASSPGGQGSDTQYF

d_call: -
cdr3_length: 12
j_call: TRBJ2-7
v_call: TRBV5-6
cdr3_aa: CASSETGSEQYF

d_call: -
cdr3_length: 13
j_call: TRBJ2-3
v_call: TRBV13
cdr3_aa: CASSISVTDTQYF

d_call: -
cdr3_length: 11
j_call: TRBJ1-1
v_call: TRBV6-6
cdr3_aa: CASWRLDEAFF

d_call: -
cdr3_length: 12
j_call: TRBJ2-1
v_call: TRBV10-3
cdr3_aa: CAALTGNNEQFF

d_call: -
cdr3_length: 13
j_call: TRBJ2-2
v_call: TRBV9
cdr3_aa: CASSLSSAGELFF

d_call: TRBD2
cdr3_length: 16
j_call: TRBJ2-1
v_call: TRBV7-8
cdr3_aa: CASSSPTSGVYNEQFF

d_call: -
cdr3_length: 16
j_call: TRBJ2-1
v_call: TRBV7-9
cdr3_aa: CASSFPGTGPYNEQFF